A single sample gave rise to the 6 T cell receptor beta chains below, sequenced in a study of blood T cell repertoires in COVID-19. Clones were sequenced by immunoSEQ multiplex PCR, and TCRdb holds only the in-frame ones, with some missing. The sample contains about 140,000 clones, approximately 90% of which appear only once. Sequenced sample: peripheral blood. Receptor source: a woman older than 75 with acute or convalescent COVID-19.

The rearrangement links TRBV9 to TRBJ2-3, with 8 bases lining up with TRBD2. The CDR3 covers 17 residues. The germline V gene has CDR1 SGDLS and CDR2 YYNGEE. With 1 base clipped from V and 2 bases from J, the junction kept 9 bases outside the gene matches. The CDR3 region is CASSVTTSGGVTDTQYF. CDR3 sequence (DNA): TGTGCCAGCAGCGTAACCACTAGCGGAGGGGTCACAGATACGCAGTATTTT.

The rearrangement links TRBV5-8 to TRBJ1-3; no definite D call. The germline V and J ends were trimmed by 5 bases and 0 bases, with 18 bases remaining between them. The CDR3 consists of 17 residues. CDR1 is SGHTS, CDR2 YDEGEE, per germline. CDR3 sequence (DNA): TGTGCCAGCAGACTTACGACCGGGTCTCTCTCTGGAAACACCATATATTTT. The encoded protein is CASRLTTGSLSGNTIYF.

V is TRBV2 and J is TRBJ1-4; TRBD1 is a possible D gene (6 bases). Trimming stripped 7 bases from V and 4 bases from J, with 13 bases between. Germline loops: CDR1 SNHLY, CDR2 FYNNEI. The CDR3 has 14 amino acids. The CDR3 nucleotides read TGTGCCAGCAAACGACAGGCCAGTAATGAAAAACTGTTTTTT. Its translation is CASKRQASNEKLFF.

This rearrangement joins TRBV4-1 to TRBJ1-1, with D hard to call. V lost 0 bases and J 0 bases, leaving 8 bases between the germline ends. Germline V gives CDR1 MGHRA, CDR2 YSYEKL. The CDR3 totals 15 residues. For the CDR3, the DNA is TGCGCCAGCAGCCAAGAAGAGAGTCTGAACACTGAAGCTTTCTTT. Translated: CASSQEESLNTEAFF.

The chain's CDR3 is CASSLGARGLSLAAETQYF. Here the CDR3 DNA reads TGTGCCAGCAGCTTAGGGGCAAGGGGTCTGTCACTAGCGGCGGAGACCCAGTACTTC. This chain links TRBV7-9 with TRBJ2-5; 8 bases map to TRBD2. The CDR3 runs to 19 residues. V lost 1 base to trimming and J lost 5 bases; unmatched junction nucleotides: 18. Germline CDR1 SEHNR, CDR2 FQNEAQ (reference sequence).

J is TRBJ1-1 and V is TRBV19; D perhaps matches TRBD1 (5 bases). The V gene's germline CDR1 is LNHDA and CDR2 SQIVND (reference sequence). The CDR3 runs 14 residues. Trimming pared 3 bases from V and 1 base from J, leaving 9 bases between. CDR3: CASSMAGRNTEAFF. CDR3 nucleotide sequence: TGTGCCAGTAGTATGGCAGGGCGGAACACTGAAGCTTTCTTT.